This TCR beta chain was captured by sequencing in a study of blood T cell repertoires in COVID-19. Study overall: Whether acute or convalescent, the COVID-19 samples came from the United States, Italy and Spain. T cells, B-cell-depleted T cells, or PBMCs provided the cDNA or gDNA that served as material.

Authors' analysis steps: Nucleated cell number was recorded as an estimate derived from reference gene primer amplification. Using immunoSEQ multiplex PCR, the repertoire was profiled, and TCRdb retains in-frame clones only, with some absent. The V and J calls and clone size are taken from that table; D and trimming were inferred from the DNA. There are around 120,000 clones in the sample; roughly 80% occur only once, and over 2% lies in the top ten. The sequencing sample was made of peripheral blood. The sequence was collected from a man younger than 40 with acute or convalescent COVID-19.

The CDR3 sequence is CASSLGGRQVNTEAFF. CDR3 DNA sequence: TGTGCCAGCAGCCTGGGGGGGCGCCAAGTGAACACTGAAGCTTTCTTT. The chain employs TRBV5-4 and TRBJ1-1; maybe TRBD1 (6 bases). The CDR3 is 16 amino acids. The V end was cut by 4 bases, the J end by 0 bases, with 16 bases between. Germline-derived CDR1 and CDR2 are SGHNT and YYREEE (reference sequence).